This is a list of T cell receptor beta chains from one sample in a study of blood T cell repertoires in COVID-19. Profiling relied on immunoSEQ multiplex PCR, and the TCRdb table lists in-frame clones only, not all of them. The data contain 35,000 to 45,000 clones, around 86% of them singletons. Source material: peripheral blood. The receptor set was obtained from a man aged 40-50 years with active COVID-19. Both conserved end residues are part of each CDR3. Each record gives: clone size, V gene, J gene, CDR3 length, D gene, CDR3 DNA, CDR3 protein. A D gene is named only where the DNA matches it firmly. Clone size is given for some rows only: seen once, a few or many times, or a class if the clone is expanded.

clone size: once; V gene: TRBV19; J gene: TRBJ1-6; CDR3 length: 13; D gene: NA; CDR3 DNA: TGTGCCAGTAGTAAGACAGATAATTCACCCCTCCACTTT; CDR3 protein: CASSKTDNSPLHF
clone size: NA; V gene: TRBV11-2; J gene: TRBJ2-2; CDR3 length: 14; D gene: NA; CDR3 DNA: TGTGCCAGCAGTCCGGGACTCTACACCGGGGAGCTGTTTTTT; CDR3 protein: CASSPGLYTGELFF
clone size: NA; V gene: TRBV10-3; J gene: TRBJ2-3; CDR3 length: 14; D gene: TRBD1; CDR3 DNA: TGTGCCATCAGTCCCGGGACAGGAACCCAGACGCAGTATTTT; CDR3 protein: CAISPGTGTQTQYF
clone size: NA; V gene: TRBV5-6; J gene: TRBJ2-7; CDR3 length: 15; D gene: TRBD1; CDR3 DNA: TGTGCCAGCAGCCTGGGGGGACAGGGGTCCTACGAGCAGTACTTC; CDR3 protein: CASSLGGQGSYEQYF
clone size: NA; V gene: TRBV10-1; J gene: TRBJ2-7; CDR3 length: 15; D gene: NA; CDR3 DNA: TGCGCCAGCAGTGTAGGGGACACCACCTCCTACGAGCAGTACTTC; CDR3 protein: CASSVGDTTSYEQYF
clone size: NA; V gene: TRBV28; J gene: TRBJ1-4; CDR3 length: 13; D gene: NA; CDR3 DNA: TGTGCCAGCAGTTTACAGGGATCTGAAAAACTGTTTTTT; CDR3 protein: CASSLQGSEKLFF
clone size: NA; V gene: TRBV28; J gene: TRBJ1-1; CDR3 length: 14; D gene: TRBD1; CDR3 DNA: TGTGCCAGCAGTACACCGACAGGGCGAACTGAAGCTTTCTTT; CDR3 protein: CASSTPTGRTEAFF
clone size: NA; V gene: TRBV19; J gene: TRBJ2-7; CDR3 length: 14; D gene: TRBD2; CDR3 DNA: TGTGCCAGTAGTATTGGACTAGGACCTTACGAGCAGTACTTC; CDR3 protein: CASSIGLGPYEQYF
clone size: NA; V gene: TRBV2; J gene: TRBJ1-3; CDR3 length: 15; D gene: TRBD1; CDR3 DNA: TGTGCCAGCAGCCGGGACAGGGGGCGAGGAAACACCATATATTTT; CDR3 protein: CASSRDRGRGNTIYF
clone size: NA; V gene: TRBV30; J gene: TRBJ2-7; CDR3 length: 14; D gene: TRBD1; CDR3 DNA: TGTGCCCGAAAAACCGGGACAGGGACGTCCGAGCAGTACTTC; CDR3 protein: CARKTGTGTSEQYF
clone size: NA; V gene: TRBV9; J gene: TRBJ1-1; CDR3 length: 13; D gene: NA; CDR3 DNA: TGTGCCAGCAGCCGCGACAGCCTCACTGAAGCTTTCTTT; CDR3 protein: CASSRDSLTEAFF